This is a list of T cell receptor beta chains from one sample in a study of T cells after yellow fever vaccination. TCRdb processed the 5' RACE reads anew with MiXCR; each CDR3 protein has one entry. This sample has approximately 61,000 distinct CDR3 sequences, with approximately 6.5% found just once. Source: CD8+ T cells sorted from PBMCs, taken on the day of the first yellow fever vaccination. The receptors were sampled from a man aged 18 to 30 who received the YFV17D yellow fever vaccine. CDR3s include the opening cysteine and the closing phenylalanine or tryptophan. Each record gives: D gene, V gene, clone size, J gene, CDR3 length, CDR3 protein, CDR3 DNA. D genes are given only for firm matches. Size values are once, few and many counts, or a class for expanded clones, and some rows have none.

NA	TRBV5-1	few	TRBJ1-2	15	CASSSGQFTNYGYTF	TGCGCCAGCAGCTCAGGACAGTTTACTAACTATGGCTACACCTTC
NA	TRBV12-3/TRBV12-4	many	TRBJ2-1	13	CASLHRDYNEQFF	TGTGCCAGTTTGCACAGGGATTACAATGAGCAGTTCTTC
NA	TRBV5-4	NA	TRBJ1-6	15	CASSLGNSYNSPLHF	TGTGCCAGCAGCTTGGGGAACTCCTATAATTCACCCCTCCACTTT
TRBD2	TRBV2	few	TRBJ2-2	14	CASSEGSGIGELFF	TGTGCCAGCAGTGAAGGAAGCGGGATCGGGGAGCTGTTTTTT
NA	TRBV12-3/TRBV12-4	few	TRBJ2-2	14	CASSTRARTGELFF	TGTGCCAGCAGTACTAGGGCGCGCACCGGGGAGCTGTTTTTT
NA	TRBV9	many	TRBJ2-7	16	CASSATPGLSGDEQYF	TGTGCCAGCAGCGCGACCCCGGGACTTTCTGGTGACGAGCAGTACTTC
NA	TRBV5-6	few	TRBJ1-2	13	CASSLGNNYGYTF	TGTGCCAGCAGCCTGGGGAATAACTATGGCTACACCTTC
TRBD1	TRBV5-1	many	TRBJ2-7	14	CASRHRGPRDEQYF	TGCGCCAGCAGGCACAGGGGGCCCAGGGACGAGCAGTACTTC
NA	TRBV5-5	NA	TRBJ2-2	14	CASSADGFTGELFF	TGTGCCAGCAGCGCGGACGGTTTCACCGGGGAGCTGTTTTTT
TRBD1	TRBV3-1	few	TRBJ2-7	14	CASKPGQGSYEQYF	TGTGCCAGCAAACCGGGACAGGGCTCCTACGAGCAGTACTTC
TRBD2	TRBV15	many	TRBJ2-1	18	CATSRRAVLAGKDNEQFF	TGTGCCACCAGCAGACGGGCCGTACTAGCGGGCAAGGACAATGAGCAGTTCTTC
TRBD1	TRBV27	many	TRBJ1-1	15	CASSPRDRTNTEAFF	TGTGCCAGCAGTCCGCGGGACAGGACGAACACTGAAGCTTTCTTT
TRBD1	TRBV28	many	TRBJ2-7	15	CASSQPGQVSYEQYF	TGTGCCAGCAGTCAGCCGGGACAGGTGTCCTACGAGCAGTACTTC
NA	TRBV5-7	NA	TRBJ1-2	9	CARIRYYTF	TGTGCCAGGATTCGCTACTACACCTTC
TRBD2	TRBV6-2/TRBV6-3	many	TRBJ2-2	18	CASSYSSSGGAVTGELFF	TGTGCCAGCAGTTACAGCTCTAGCGGGGGGGCCGTCACCGGGGAGCTGTTTTTT
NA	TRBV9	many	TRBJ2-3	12	CASSGSTDTQYF	TGTGCCAGCAGCGGGAGCACAGATACGCAGTATTTT
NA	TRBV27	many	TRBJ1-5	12	CASSSGGRPQHF	TGTGCCAGCAGTTCTGGGGGGCGGCCCCAGCATTTT
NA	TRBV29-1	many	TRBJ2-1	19	CSVEDPGLRSGSSYNEQFF	TGCAGCGTTGAAGATCCGGGTTTACGTAGCGGAAGCTCCTACAATGAGCAGTTCTTC
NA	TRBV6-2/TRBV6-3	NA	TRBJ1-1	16	CASSLRRTFFPSEAFF	TGTGCCAGCAGTTTGCGAAGGACGTTCTTTCCGAGTGAAGCTTTCTTT
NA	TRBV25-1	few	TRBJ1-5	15	CASSEWGGSNQPQHF	TGTGCCAGCAGTGAATGGGGGGGATCAAATCAGCCCCAGCATTTT